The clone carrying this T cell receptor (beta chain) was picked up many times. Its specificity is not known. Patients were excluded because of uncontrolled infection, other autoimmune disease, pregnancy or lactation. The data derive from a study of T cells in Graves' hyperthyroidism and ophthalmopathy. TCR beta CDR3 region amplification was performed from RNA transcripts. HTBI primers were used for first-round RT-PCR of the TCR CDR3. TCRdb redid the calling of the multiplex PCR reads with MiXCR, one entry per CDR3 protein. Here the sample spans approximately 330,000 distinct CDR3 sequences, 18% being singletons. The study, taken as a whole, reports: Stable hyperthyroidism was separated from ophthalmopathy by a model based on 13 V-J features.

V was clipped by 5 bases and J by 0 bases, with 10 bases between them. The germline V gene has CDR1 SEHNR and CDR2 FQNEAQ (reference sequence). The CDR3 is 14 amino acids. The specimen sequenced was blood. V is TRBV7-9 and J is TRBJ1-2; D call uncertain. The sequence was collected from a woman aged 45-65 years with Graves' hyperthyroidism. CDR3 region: CASSPSGSNYGYTF. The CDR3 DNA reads TGTGCCAGCAGCCCCTCCGGGTCTAACTATGGCTACACCTTC.